These 2 T cell receptor beta chains were all obtained from the same sample, sequenced in a study of blood T cell repertoires in COVID-19. Assay: immunoSEQ multiplex PCR; the TCRdb copy retains only in-frame clones and omits some. The sample has 200,000 to 250,000 clones, about 86% seen once. The sample taken for sequencing was peripheral blood. These receptors all come from a woman in her 30s who had recovered from COVID-19.

The rearrangement joins TRBV7-9 to TRBJ1-2, with TRBD1 matching over 8 bases. CDR1 and CDR2 from the germline V gene are SEHNR and FQNEAQ (reference sequence). The V and J ends lost 4 bases and 6 bases, in that order; junction bases with no gene match: 10. This CDR3 spans 15 amino acids. Here the CDR3 reads CASSSSRGPGDGYTF. For the CDR3, the DNA is TGTGCCAGCAGCTCAAGCAGGGGGCCGGGGGATGGCTACACCTTC.

The chain links TRBV5-1 to TRBJ1-4, with D maybe TRBD1 (5 bases). Trimming stripped 3 bases from V and 5 bases from J, with 14 bases between. CDR1 and CDR2 (germline): SGHRS, YFSETQ. The CDR3 spans 15 residues. The CDR3, as DNA: TGCGCCAGCAGCTGGACAACAGGTCTCAATGAAAAACTGTTTTTT. This translates into CASSWTTGLNEKLFF.